Described below is a single TCR beta chain sequence and its context. Source study methods: From reference gene primer amplification, estimates of nucleated cell counts were derived. Only in-frame clones appear in the TCRdb table, and some are missing; sequencing was by immunoSEQ multiplex PCR. The DNA was the basis for D and trimming; V, J and clone size are from that table. Of under 200,000 clones listed, about 86% are singletons. The sample is drawn from a study of blood T cell repertoires in COVID-19. Study overall: Sites across the United States, Italy and Spain contributed samples from acute and convalescent COVID-19. PBMCs, B-cell-depleted T cells, or T cells were the source of the cDNA or gDNA that made up the material.

The CDR3 covers 17 residues. Trimming pared 4 bases from V and 5 bases from J, leaving 22 bases between. CDR1 and CDR2 from the germline V gene are LNHDA and SQIVND (reference sequence). The sequenced sample consisted of peripheral blood. The TCR sequence derives from a man in his forties or fifties with active or convalescent COVID-19. This chain connects TRBV19 to TRBJ2-3; the D gene is possibly TRBD2 (6 bases). CDR3 sequence reads: CASSKGTPIQAGDTQYF. In DNA, the CDR3 is TGTGCCAGTAGTAAAGGGACTCCAATCCAGGCTGGAGATACGCAGTATTTT.